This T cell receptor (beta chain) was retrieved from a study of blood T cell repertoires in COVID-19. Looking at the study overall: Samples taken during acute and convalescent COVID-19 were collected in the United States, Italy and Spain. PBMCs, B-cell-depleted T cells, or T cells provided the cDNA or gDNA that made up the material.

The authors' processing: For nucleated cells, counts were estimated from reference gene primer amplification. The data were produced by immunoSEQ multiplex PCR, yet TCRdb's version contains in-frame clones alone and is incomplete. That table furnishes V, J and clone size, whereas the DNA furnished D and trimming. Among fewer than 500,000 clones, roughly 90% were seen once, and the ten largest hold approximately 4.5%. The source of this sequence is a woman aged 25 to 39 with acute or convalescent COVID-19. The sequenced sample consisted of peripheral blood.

CDR3 in amino acids: CAGSDRSTHNEQFF. In DNA form, the CDR3 reads TGTGCCGGCTCAGACAGGAGCACTCACAATGAGCAGTTCTTC. This chain uses TRBV28 with TRBJ2-1; perhaps TRBD1 as D (6 bases). V lost 11 bases, J lost 5 bases, and 19 bases lay in between. The CDR3 is 14 amino acids. CDR1 MDHEN and CDR2 SYDVKM come from the germline V gene.